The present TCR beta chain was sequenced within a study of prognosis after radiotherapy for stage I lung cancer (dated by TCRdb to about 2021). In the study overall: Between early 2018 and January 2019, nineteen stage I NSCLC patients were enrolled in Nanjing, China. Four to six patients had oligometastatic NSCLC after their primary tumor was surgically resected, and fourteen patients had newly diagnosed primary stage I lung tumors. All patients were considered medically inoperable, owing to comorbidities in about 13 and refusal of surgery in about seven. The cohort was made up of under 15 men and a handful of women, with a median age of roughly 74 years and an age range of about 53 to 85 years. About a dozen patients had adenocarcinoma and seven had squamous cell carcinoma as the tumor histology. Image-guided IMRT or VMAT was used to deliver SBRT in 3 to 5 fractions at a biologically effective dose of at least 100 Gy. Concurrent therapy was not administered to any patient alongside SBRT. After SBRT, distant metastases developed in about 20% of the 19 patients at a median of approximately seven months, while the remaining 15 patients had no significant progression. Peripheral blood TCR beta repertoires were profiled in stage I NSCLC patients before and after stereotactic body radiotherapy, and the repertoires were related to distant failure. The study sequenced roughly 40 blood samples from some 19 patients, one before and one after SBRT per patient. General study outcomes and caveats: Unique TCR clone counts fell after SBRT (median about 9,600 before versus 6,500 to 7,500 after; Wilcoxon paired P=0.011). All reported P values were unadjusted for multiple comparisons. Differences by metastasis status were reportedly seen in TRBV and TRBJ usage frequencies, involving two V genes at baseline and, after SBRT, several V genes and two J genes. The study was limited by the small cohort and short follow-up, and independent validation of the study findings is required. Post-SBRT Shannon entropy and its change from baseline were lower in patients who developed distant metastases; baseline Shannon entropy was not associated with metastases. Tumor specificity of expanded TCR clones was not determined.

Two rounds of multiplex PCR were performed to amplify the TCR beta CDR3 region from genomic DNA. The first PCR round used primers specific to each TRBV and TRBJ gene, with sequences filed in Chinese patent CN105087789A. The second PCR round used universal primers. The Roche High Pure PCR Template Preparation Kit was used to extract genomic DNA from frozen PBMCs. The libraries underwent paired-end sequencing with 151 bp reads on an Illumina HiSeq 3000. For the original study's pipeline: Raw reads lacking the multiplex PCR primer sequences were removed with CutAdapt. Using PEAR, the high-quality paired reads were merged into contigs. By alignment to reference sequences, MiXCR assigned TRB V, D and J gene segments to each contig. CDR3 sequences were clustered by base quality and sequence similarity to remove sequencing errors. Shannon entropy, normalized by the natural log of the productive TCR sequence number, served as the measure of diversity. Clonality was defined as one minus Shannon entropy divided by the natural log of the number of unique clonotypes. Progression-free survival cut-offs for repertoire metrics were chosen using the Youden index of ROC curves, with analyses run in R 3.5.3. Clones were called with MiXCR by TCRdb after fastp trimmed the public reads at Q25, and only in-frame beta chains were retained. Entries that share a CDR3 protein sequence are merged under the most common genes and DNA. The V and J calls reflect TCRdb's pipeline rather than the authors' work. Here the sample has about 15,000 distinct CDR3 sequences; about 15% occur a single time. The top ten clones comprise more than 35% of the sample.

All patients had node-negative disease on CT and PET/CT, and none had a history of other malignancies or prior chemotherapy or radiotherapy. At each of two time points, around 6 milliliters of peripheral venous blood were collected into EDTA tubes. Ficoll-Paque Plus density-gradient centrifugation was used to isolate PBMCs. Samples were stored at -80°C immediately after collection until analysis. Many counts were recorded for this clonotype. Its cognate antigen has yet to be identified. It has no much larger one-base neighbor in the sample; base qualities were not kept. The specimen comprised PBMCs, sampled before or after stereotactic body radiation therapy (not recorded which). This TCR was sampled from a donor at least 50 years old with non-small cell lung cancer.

The encoded CDR3 is CASSLSREIADTQYF. In nucleotide form, the sequence is TGTGCCAGCAGTCTCTCGAGGGAGATCGCAGATACGCAGTATTTT. The V and J segments used are TRBV12-3 or TRBV12-4 and TRBJ2-3, and TRBD2 may be the D gene, going by 5 matching bases. The cysteine opens and the phenylalanine closes a CDR3 of 15 amino acids. CDR3 DNA only is kept here, 45 bases in frame from base 1. V and J lose 5 bases and 4 bases, and a span of 16 bases separates them.